This T cell receptor beta chain originates from a study of shared clonotypes between healthy human individuals (dated by TCRdb to the early 2020s). For context, the study as a whole: The cohort comprised a couple of women and a few men aged 18 to 49 years. Per donor, three plates each were used for CD4 naive and CD4 memory, two for CD8 naive, and one for CD8 memory. Blood TCR repertoires of five healthy adults were deeply sequenced to estimate repertoire size and the extent of clonotype sharing between individuals. Libraries were prepared and TCR repertoires were sequenced by different laboratories using diverse techniques, in order to increase sequencing depth and limit assay-specific biases. Per donor, leukapheresis produced somewhere between about 0.85 and 8.9 billion PBMCs. What the authors observed across the whole study: Higher generation probabilities were observed for clonotypes shared by all four sorted-subset donors than for non-shared clonotypes. Naive subsets generally had larger estimated clonotype richness than memory subsets. Even with the large sequencing depth, rarefaction of the sorted-subset datasets indicated that sequencing was incomplete. Pairwise subsampling indicated that sequencing depth was expected to affect the degree of clonotype sharing among donors. Sharing across several donors was observed for 5% to 6.5% of naive CD4, under 4% of naive CD8, over 2% of memory CD4, and around 0.4% of memory CD8 clonotypes. Sampling was limited to blood, and TCR repertoires in tissue likely differ from TCR repertoires in blood. The small number of donors limited the genetic and exposure-history diversity represented.

Using the deep immunoSEQ assay, multiplex PCR amplified TCR CDR3 regions from genomic DNA. For each cell subset, the extracted genomic DNA was distributed evenly across all wells of several immunoSEQ 96-well plates, and each plate served as one replicate. For sorted subsets, around 200 ng genomic DNA, equal to tens of thousands of T cell genomes, was loaded into each replicate PCR. Purified libraries were quantified with a Qubit 3.0 fluorometer, sized on a Bioanalyzer 2100, and re-quantified with the KAPA Library Quantification kit. Every immunoSEQ 96-well plate was sequenced on a dedicated single-read 150-cycle Illumina NextSeq 550 flow cell. As for the authors' bioinformatics: Because the immunoSEQ output held only junctional sequences and lacked quality scores, the filtering could not match the filtering applied to full-length reads. Sequences were annotated with PyIR, a Python wrapper for IgBLAST v1.9, and V/J genes and CDR3 were assigned using IMGT germline references. Any read was removed if the V/J assignment was weak (E-value above 1e-6), the CDR3 was missing, or the read contained stop codons, out-of-frame junctions, or ambiguous translated residues. V3J clonotypes were defined by identical inferred V gene, J gene, and CDR3 amino acid sequence. Percentage overlap between repertoires was calculated by dividing the number of shared unique clonotypes by the size of the smaller repertoire. RTK rarefaction, the Chao1 estimator, and Recon v2.1 estimates of unobserved clonotypes were used to assess repertoire richness. Generation probabilities were computed with OLGA for all TCRbeta clonotypes obtained by the gDNA method from four donors. TCRdb carries this immuneACCESS record with in-frame sequences only. Its versions omit some clonotypes, under half of them owing to an unresolved V gene in the studies checked, with the rest unexplained. V and J calls and clone size are given by that table; D and trimming were obtained from the DNA. The sample table holds about 1.5 million clones, of which 95% to 99% were seen once. The ten biggest clones cover roughly 0.45% of the sample.

The donors were healthy, HIV-negative adults who had no recently reported acute infections or vaccinations. Only Caucasian adults living in Nashville, Tennessee, USA were represented among the donors. CD4+ T cells were enriched by magnetic negative selection, after which naive cells were positively selected on CD45RA and the negative fraction was taken as the memory subset. Blood was collected by leukapheresis, and PBMCs were isolated by Ficoll-Histopaque density gradient centrifugation and then cryopreserved in liquid nitrogen vapor phase. Analytical flow cytometry was used to check the purity and quantity of every magnetically sorted T cell population. Each sorted fraction had its genomic DNA isolated and then quantified by UV absorbance on a Nanodrop 2000c. Via the germline V gene, CDR1 is ENHRY and CDR2 SYGVKD. V is cut back by 4 bases and J by 4 bases, with 2 bases in the junction unmatched. Reading from cysteine to phenylalanine, the CDR3 counts 13 amino acids. Kept here is only the CDR3 DNA, which spans 39 bases and is read in frame from base 1.

As for this clone: The clone's antigen remains unknown. No much larger clonotype is one base removed from it; base qualities were not supplied.

The chain joins TRBV10-3 to TRBJ2-5; TRBD1 fits 8 bases in the junction. What was sequenced was naive CD4+ T cells sorted from blood. The cell subset or site label for this specimen denotes: CD45RA+ positively selected. This sequence originates from a man aged 25-45 years in good health. The nucleotide sequence is TGTGCCATCAGTGGACAGGGGAGAGAGACCCAGTACTTC. This is translated as CAISGQGRETQYF.